This is a list of T cell receptor beta chains from one sample in a study of T cell repertoires in cytomegalovirus infection. TCRdb recomputed calls from the reads with MiXCR, one row per CDR3 protein. The data hold fewer than 350,000 distinct CDR3 sequences, with about 28% observed a single time. These receptors' antigens are unknown. Material: cultured PBMCs, obtained from culture after CMV antigen stimulation. The receptor source for this set is a human donor in good health (CMV status not recorded). Some clones in this sample may be carry-over from other donors' samples. Each CDR3 is given with its conserved first and last residue. A D gene is named only where the DNA matches it firmly. The listing skips clone size in some rows; elsewhere it reads once, few, many or a size class.

j_call,v_call,d_call,clone_size,cdr3_nt,cdr3_aa
TRBJ2-7,TRBV28,NA,NA,TGTGCCAGCAGTTTATTAGAGCTAACAAGCCACGAGCAGTACTTC,CASSLLELTSHEQYF
TRBJ2-5,TRBV4-2,TRBD2,NA,TGTGCCAGCAGCCAAGGTTCTAGCGGGAAACAAGAGACCCAGTACTTC,CASSQGSSGKQETQYF
TRBJ2-1,TRBV7-8,TRBD2,few,TGTGCCAGCGGAGATAGGACTAGCGGGGTCTACAATGAGCAGTTCTTC,CASGDRTSGVYNEQFF
TRBJ1-6,TRBV2,TRBD1,few,TGTGCCAGCAGGACAGGGGTTGACGGTTCACCCCTCCACTTT,CASRTGVDGSPLHF
TRBJ2-2,TRBV5-6,NA,NA,TGTGCCAGCAGCCTACGACCGACCACGACCGGGGAGCTGTTTTTT,CASSLRPTTTGELFF
TRBJ2-1,TRBV7-6,TRBD1,few,TGTGCCAGCAGCTATCCACAGGGGAAGCAGTTCTTC,CASSYPQGKQFF
TRBJ2-3,TRBV5-1,TRBD1,few,TGCGCCAGCAGCAGGGACAGGGCCGATACGCAGTATTTT,CASSRDRADTQYF
TRBJ1-2,TRBV12-3/TRBV12-4,NA,NA,TGTGCCAGCACCTACGCACCCGTTCGGGGGGTCCTTGGCTACACCTTC,CASTYAPVRGVLGYTF
TRBJ2-1,TRBV19,TRBD2,NA,TGTGCCAGTAGGCTAGCGGGGGACAATGAGCAGTTCTTC,CASRLAGDNEQFF
TRBJ2-1,TRBV7-3,TRBD2,NA,TGTGCCAGCAGACATACGAGCGGGAGTGGCGATGAGCAGTTCTTC,CASRHTSGSGDEQFF
TRBJ2-5,TRBV7-9,NA,NA,TGTGCCAGCAGCTTACCACGCACCCAACGGGAGACCCAGTACTTC,CASSLPRTQRETQYF
TRBJ2-7,TRBV30,TRBD1,NA,TGTGCCTGGAGCCGGGGACAGGGGCTACCGGAGCAGTACTTC,CAWSRGQGLPEQYF
TRBJ2-2,TRBV6-6,NA,NA,TGTGCCAGCAGTTTTCTAGCATCGGGCACCGGGGAGCTGTTTTTT,CASSFLASGTGELFF
TRBJ1-2,TRBV20-1,NA,few,TGCAGTGCTAGAGATTCGGGGCCCTCGGGCTATGGCTACACCTTC,CSARDSGPSGYGYTF
TRBJ2-6,TRBV4-2,NA,NA,TGTGCCAGCAGCCAAGATAAAGGGTCTGGGGCCAACGTCCTGACTTTC,CASSQDKGSGANVLTF
TRBJ2-3,TRBV12-3/TRBV12-4,TRBD2,NA,TGTGCCAGCAGATTTAGCGGGGGGACAGATACGCAGTATTTT,CASRFSGGTDTQYF
TRBJ1-3,TRBV18,NA,NA,TGTGCCAGCTCCCGCGGGACGGCGATCGGGACTGGAAACACCATATATTTT,CASSRGTAIGTGNTIYF
TRBJ2-5,TRBV6-5,TRBD1,NA,TGTGCCAGCAGTTTCTACCCCGGGACAGAAAATCGAGAGACCCAGTACTTC,CASSFYPGTENRETQYF
TRBJ2-1,TRBV7-9,NA,few,TGTGCCAGCAGCTTAGAGGGCCCTACTAAGTTCTTC,CASSLEGPTKFF
TRBJ2-7,TRBV7-2,NA,few,TGTGCCAGCAGCTTAGGCGGACAGAACTTTTACGAGCAGTACTTC,CASSLGGQNFYEQYF
TRBJ2-2,TRBV7-6,NA,many,TGTGCCAGCAGCTTACGACCTACGAACACCGGGGAGCTGTTTTTT,CASSLRPTNTGELFF
TRBJ2-5,TRBV19,NA,few,TGTGCCAGTAGTATGGGGGAGACCCAGTACTTC,CASSMGETQYF
TRBJ2-1,TRBV7-9,TRBD2,few,TGTGCCAGCAGCTTTCCTAGCGGGGGGGATGTTTACAATGAGCAGTTCTTC,CASSFPSGGDVYNEQFF
TRBJ2-4,TRBV6-1,NA,NA,TGTGCCAGCGTGAGTCCCGTAGCCAAAAACATTCAGTACTTC,CASVSPVAKNIQYF
TRBJ2-1,TRBV19,TRBD2,few,TGTGCCAGTAGTATCCTAGCGGGGGGCTATGAGCAGTTCTTC,CASSILAGGYEQFF
TRBJ1-1,TRBV7-2,TRBD1,NA,TGTGCCAGCAGCTTTCGACAGGGAGATACTGAAGCTTACTTT,CASSFRQGDTEAYF
TRBJ2-2,TRBV12-3/TRBV12-4,NA,many,TGTGCCAGCAGTTTAGCACCCGGGACCGGGGAGCTGTTTTTT,CASSLAPGTGELFF
TRBJ2-1,TRBV7-8,NA,few,TGTGCCAGCAGCCCTGACAGGAGCTCCTACAATGAGCAGTTCTTC,CASSPDRSSYNEQFF
TRBJ1-5,TRBV6-1,NA,few,TGTGCCAGCAGTGAACACAGGGATCAGCCCCAGCATTTT,CASSEHRDQPQHF
TRBJ2-3,TRBV18,TRBD1,NA,TGTGCCAGCTCACCCGGGACAGGGGAAGTCGGTACGCAGTATTTT,CASSPGTGEVGTQYF
TRBJ1-4,TRBV7-9,NA,NA,TGTGCCAGCAGTCCGAGCGGGAGGACAACTAATGAAAAACTGTTTTTT,CASSPSGRTTNEKLFF
TRBJ1-1,TRBV6-1,NA,few,TGTGCCAGCAGTGAAGGACGGCCCAGGAACACTGAAGCTTTCTTT,CASSEGRPRNTEAFF
TRBJ1-2,TRBV10-1,TRBD1,many,TGCGCCAGCAGTAAACAGGGGAACTATGGCTACACCTTC,CASSKQGNYGYTF
TRBJ2-2,TRBV7-9,NA,once,TGTGCCAGCAGCCGCCCCGGACATAGGAACACCGGGGAGCTGTTTTTT,CASSRPGHRNTGELFF
TRBJ1-1,TRBV7-2,NA,NA,TGTGCCAGCAGCCTGGGTTGGGGGTGGGGCACTGAAGCTTTCTTT,CASSLGWGWGTEAFF
TRBJ2-7,TRBV7-2,NA,many,TGTGCCAGCAGCCCTCAGGGTCTTGACGAGCAGTACTTC,CASSPQGLDEQYF
TRBJ1-2,TRBV6-1,TRBD1,few,TGTGCCGGCCGCCTGACAGGGGGCTATGGCTACACCTTC,CAGRLTGGYGYTF
TRBJ1-4,TRBV5-6,NA,few,TGTGCCAGCAGCCAGTGGGCAGCCGGCGAAAAACTGTTTTTT,CASSQWAAGEKLFF
TRBJ2-6,TRBV28,NA,few,TGTGCCAGCAGCCTCCCCTCCCTCGGGGCCAACGTCCTGACTTTC,CASSLPSLGANVLTF
TRBJ1-2,TRBV28,NA,NA,TGTGCCAGCAGAGATCAACCGGGACAAAAGGCTTATGGCTACACCTTC,CASRDQPGQKAYGYTF
TRBJ2-6,TRBV7-2,NA,few,TGTGCCATCATCGACCGGGACGGAAGGGCCTCTGGGGCCAACGTCCTGACTTTC,CAIIDRDGRASGANVLTF
TRBJ2-7,TRBV11-2,NA,NA,TGTGCCAGCAGCTTAGGACTTTCCGAGCAGTACTTC,CASSLGLSEQYF
TRBJ1-5,TRBV6-1,NA,NA,TGTGCCAGCAGCCGCTCTGCCCTGGCAGGCAATCAGCCCCAGCATTTT,CASSRSALAGNQPQHF
TRBJ1-2,TRBV19,NA,NA,TGTGCCAGTAGTATTGAAGTTAACTATGGCTACACCTTC,CASSIEVNYGYTF
TRBJ1-5,TRBV6-9,NA,few,TGTGCCAGCCCTATGAGAGGAAATCAGCCCCAGCATTTT,CASPMRGNQPQHF
TRBJ2-1,TRBV7-3,NA,NA,TGTGCCAGCAGCTTACAGGGCGGGGGCACCTACAATGAGCAGTTCTTC,CASSLQGGGTYNEQFF
TRBJ1-3,TRBV19,NA,once,TGTGCCAGTAGTACTACACCACCGGGAAACACCATATATTTT,CASSTTPPGNTIYF
TRBJ2-7,TRBV19,TRBD1,NA,TGTGCCAGTAGTTCCGGGACAGGGGTCCCCTACGAGCAGTACTTC,CASSSGTGVPYEQYF
TRBJ1-4,TRBV7-9,TRBD1,many,TGTGCCAGCAGCCACAACAGGGGCCATACAAGAACTAATGAAAAACTGTTTTTT,CASSHNRGHTRTNEKLFF
TRBJ2-3,TRBV6-4,NA,NA,TGTGCCAGCAGCGGGGGACATGTTGTCAGATACGCAGTATTT,CASSGGHVVRYAVF
TRBJ1-2,TRBV9,NA,NA,TGTGCCAGCCACCCCGGACCCGGGCAGAACTATGGCTACACCTTC,CASHPGPGQNYGYTF
TRBJ1-2,TRBV28,NA,NA,TGTGCCAGCAGCCCCCGCATCTATGGCTACACCTTC,CASSPRIYGYTF
TRBJ2-5,TRBV7-3,NA,few,TGTGCCAGCTCCCCTGGGGCCGGGGGAGGAGAGACCCAGTACTTC,CASSPGAGGGETQYF
TRBJ2-7,TRBV7-2,NA,NA,TGTGCCAGCAGCTTATTCTCGCCCGGGGGGCAGATAAGATACGAGCAGTACTTC,CASSLFSPGGQIRYEQYF
TRBJ1-2,TRBV12-3/TRBV12-4,NA,many,TGTGCCAGCAATGTTGGAGGGTACTATGGCTACACCTTC,CASNVGGYYGYTF
TRBJ1-2,TRBV28,TRBD1,few,TGTGCCAGCAGTAGACAGGGGAAGTCCTATGGCTACACCTTC,CASSRQGKSYGYTF
TRBJ2-7,TRBV7-2,NA,few,TGTGCCACCATCGGCGAGCAGTACTTC,CATIGEQYF
TRBJ2-7,TRBV9,TRBD2,NA,TGTGCCAGCAGCCAATGGGGGGGTGCCTACGAGCAGTACTTC,CASSQWGGAYEQYF
TRBJ1-5,TRBV4-2,TRBD1,NA,TGTGCCAGCAGCCAAGAAGGACAGGTCGATCAGCCCCAGCATTTT,CASSQEGQVDQPQHF